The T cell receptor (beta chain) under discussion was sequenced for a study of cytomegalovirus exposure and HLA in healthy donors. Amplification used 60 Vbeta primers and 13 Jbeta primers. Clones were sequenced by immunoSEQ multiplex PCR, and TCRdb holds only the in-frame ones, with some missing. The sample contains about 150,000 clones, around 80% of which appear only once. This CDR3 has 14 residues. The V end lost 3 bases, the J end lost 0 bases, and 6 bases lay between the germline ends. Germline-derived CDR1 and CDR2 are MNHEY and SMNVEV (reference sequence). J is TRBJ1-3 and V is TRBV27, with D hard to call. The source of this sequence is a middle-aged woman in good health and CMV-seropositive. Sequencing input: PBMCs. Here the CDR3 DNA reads TGTGCCAGCAGTTTGAGCGACTCTGGAAACACCATATATTTT. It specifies CASSLSDSGNTIYF.